This T cell receptor beta chain was obtained from a study of Ad26.COV2.S vaccination and SARS-CoV-2 variants. The sample's treatment: over 15 received Ad26.COV2.S at low or high dose, single or two shots; about five received placebo; per-sample allocation not given. Sampling took place 63 days after the first vaccine or placebo injection. The administered vaccine (an Ad26 vector) expressed Wuhan-strain SARS-CoV-2 spike. To note about this clone: The antigen is unknown.

Assay: immunoSEQ multiplex PCR; the TCRdb copy retains only in-frame clones and omits some. The sample yields approximately 500,000 clones, around 90% seen once. General observations from the study: Total responses of T cells may have been underestimated by the analyses of TCR breadth and depth. CD8+ and CD4+ T cells specific for spike reportedly responded with substantial breadth after vaccination.

V was clipped by 3 bases and J by 0 bases; unmatched bases: 6. Germline CDR1 is LNHNV and CDR2 is YYDKDF (reference sequence). CDR3 length equals 16 residues. The J gene is TRBJ1-1, the V gene TRBV15, with 8 bases lining up with TRBD1. The source of this sequence is a person aged 18-60 years who received the Ad26.COV2.S COVID-19 vaccine or a placebo. The specimen comprised peripheral blood, sampled in a trial of Ad26.COV2.S vaccine versus placebo. CDR3 residues: CATSSGRTGMNTEAFF. The CDR3 DNA reads as TGTGCCACCAGCAGTGGGAGGACAGGGATGAACACTGAAGCTTTCTTT.